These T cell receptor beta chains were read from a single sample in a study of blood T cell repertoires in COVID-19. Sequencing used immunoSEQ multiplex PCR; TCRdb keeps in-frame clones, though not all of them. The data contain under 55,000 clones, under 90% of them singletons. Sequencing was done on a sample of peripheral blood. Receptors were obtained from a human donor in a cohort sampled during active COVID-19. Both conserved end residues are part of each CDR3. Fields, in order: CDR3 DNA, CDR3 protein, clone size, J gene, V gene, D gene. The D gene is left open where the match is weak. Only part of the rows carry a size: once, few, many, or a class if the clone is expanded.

DNA: TGTGCCAGCAGTGTAGCGGAGGGCGAGGAGACCCAGTACTTC
CDR3: CASSVAEGEETQYF
size: -
J: TRBJ2-5
V: TRBV2
D: -

DNA: TGCGCCAGCAGCTTTTTTCCGGGGGAATACCAAGAGACCCAGTACTTC
CDR3: CASSFFPGEYQETQYF
size: -
J: TRBJ2-5
V: TRBV5-1
D: -

DNA: TGTGCCAGCAATGCACTCGGAGATACGCAGTATTTT
CDR3: CASNALGDTQYF
size: -
J: TRBJ2-3
V: TRBV2
D: -

DNA: TGTGCCAGCAGTCACGCCAAATTCGGACTAGCGGGAGCCGATACGCAGTATTTT
CDR3: CASSHAKFGLAGADTQYF
size: -
J: TRBJ2-3
V: TRBV6-6
D: TRBD2

DNA: TGTGCCTGGAGTGGCTTAGCGGGGGGTGCCTACGAGCAGTACTTC
CDR3: CAWSGLAGGAYEQYF
size: once
J: TRBJ2-7
V: TRBV30
D: TRBD2

DNA: TGTGCCAGCAGCGTAGGCGGCGGGGGCTCCTACAATGAGCAGTTCTTC
CDR3: CASSVGGGGSYNEQFF
size: once
J: TRBJ2-1
V: TRBV9
D: TRBD2

DNA: TGCGCCAGCAGCACTAGGACAGGGTCTGGAAACACCATATATTTT
CDR3: CASSTRTGSGNTIYF
size: -
J: TRBJ1-3
V: TRBV5-1
D: TRBD1

DNA: TGTGCCACCAGTGCCCCCTGGGCGGGAGGTCAGTCAGATACGCAGTATTTT
CDR3: CATSAPWAGGQSDTQYF
size: -
J: TRBJ2-3
V: TRBV24-1
D: TRBD2

DNA: TGTGCCAGCAGTTACTCGATTTCTAGGGGCTATACGCAGTATTTT
CDR3: CASSYSISRGYTQYF
size: -
J: TRBJ2-3
V: TRBV6-5
D: -

DNA: TGTGCCATCCGGCTGCGGGGGGTTGAGACCCAGTACTTC
CDR3: CAIRLRGVETQYF
size: -
J: TRBJ2-5
V: TRBV13
D: TRBD2

DNA: TGTGCCAGCAGCTTGGGCCAGGGGGCGCGAATCCCCTACAATGAGCAGTTCTTC
CDR3: CASSLGQGARIPYNEQFF
size: -
J: TRBJ2-1
V: TRBV5-6
D: TRBD1

DNA: TGCGCCAGCAGCTTACCTGGGTTGGACAGGGACTATGGCTACACCTTC
CDR3: CASSLPGLDRDYGYTF
size: -
J: TRBJ1-2
V: TRBV5-1
D: TRBD1

DNA: TGTGCCAGCAGCTTTCGGGGGAACTATAATTCACCCCTCCACTTT
CDR3: CASSFRGNYNSPLHF
size: -
J: TRBJ1-6
V: TRBV5-5
D: -

DNA: TGTGCCAGCAGCCAAGGGGGACAGCAAACCTATGGCTACACCTTC
CDR3: CASSQGGQQTYGYTF
size: -
J: TRBJ1-2
V: TRBV3-1/TRBV3-2
D: TRBD1

DNA: TGTGCCATCAAGGACACCGGGCTGCCTCCGCCCTACAATGAGCAGTTCTTC
CDR3: CAIKDTGLPPPYNEQFF
size: -
J: TRBJ2-1
V: TRBV10-3
D: -

DNA: TGTGCCACCGGAGGGACTAGCGGGGCAACAGATACGCAGTATTTT
CDR3: CATGGTSGATDTQYF
size: -
J: TRBJ2-3
V: TRBV24-1
D: TRBD2

DNA: TGCGCCAGCAGCTTGGCGGACAGGGATGAGCAGTTCTTC
CDR3: CASSLADRDEQFF
size: -
J: TRBJ2-1
V: TRBV5-1
D: TRBD1

DNA: TGTGCCAGTAGTACACTAGAACGACGTTACGAGCAGTACTTC
CDR3: CASSTLERRYEQYF
size: -
J: TRBJ2-7
V: TRBV19
D: -

DNA: TGCGCCAGCAGCCGAGGGTCCCAAGAGACCCAGTACTTC
CDR3: CASSRGSQETQYF
size: -
J: TRBJ2-5
V: TRBV5-1
D: -

DNA: TGTGCCAGCAGTGATCGGACAGGGGGAGGCGAGCAGTACTTC
CDR3: CASSDRTGGGEQYF
size: -
J: TRBJ2-7
V: TRBV6-1
D: TRBD1

DNA: TGTGCCTGGAGTGGACAGTATAATTCACCCCTCCACTTT
CDR3: CAWSGQYNSPLHF
size: -
J: TRBJ1-6
V: TRBV30
D: -

DNA: TGCGCCAGCAGCCAAGCCGTAGGACAGGGCTTCTACGAGCAGTACTTC
CDR3: CASSQAVGQGFYEQYF
size: -
J: TRBJ2-7
V: TRBV4-1
D: TRBD1

DNA: TGTGCCACCGACGGGTCGGAACCGACAGTGAACTACGAGCAGTACTTC
CDR3: CATDGSEPTVNYEQYF
size: -
J: TRBJ2-7
V: TRBV28
D: -

DNA: TGTGCCAGCAGCCGCGAAGCGGGACGTGAGCAGTTCTTC
CDR3: CASSREAGREQFF
size: -
J: TRBJ2-1
V: TRBV7-9
D: TRBD2

DNA: TGTGCCAGCAGCTTAGCGGCTGGAGATGTGAAGGGCTACACCTTC
CDR3: CASSLAAGDVKGYTF
size: -
J: TRBJ1-2
V: TRBV11-1
D: -

DNA: TGCGCCAGCAGTGAGTCTCGAGGGAGGCCAACAGATACGCAGTATTTT
CDR3: CASSESRGRPTDTQYF
size: -
J: TRBJ2-3
V: TRBV10-2
D: -

DNA: TGTGCCAGCCGGGTTGGGCTGGCTAGCGGCAGCCGGCAGTACTTC
CDR3: CASRVGLASGSRQYF
size: -
J: TRBJ2-7
V: TRBV28
D: TRBD2

DNA: TGTGCCAGCAGCTCGAAGGGACTAGCGTTAACCTACGAGCAGTACTTC
CDR3: CASSSKGLALTYEQYF
size: -
J: TRBJ2-7
V: TRBV7-2
D: TRBD2

DNA: TGTGCCAGCAGCTTACCCCAGGAATTAGGACTAGCGGGGGGCTCCTACAATGAGCAGTTCTTC
CDR3: CASSLPQELGLAGGSYNEQFF
size: -
J: TRBJ2-1
V: TRBV7-3
D: TRBD2

DNA: TGCGCCAGCGCGGGACAGGACAATGAGCAGTTCTTC
CDR3: CASAGQDNEQFF
size: once
J: TRBJ2-1
V: TRBV5-1
D: TRBD1

DNA: TGTGCCAGCAGCAGGGGCAGTGAAGCTTTCTTT
CDR3: CASSRGSEAFF
size: -
J: TRBJ1-1
V: TRBV7-8
D: -

DNA: TGCGCCAGCAGTGATACAGGGGCTGGAAACACCATATATTTT
CDR3: CASSDTGAGNTIYF
size: -
J: TRBJ1-3
V: TRBV10-1
D: TRBD1

DNA: TGTGCCAGCAGCTTTGACAGGATCTCCTACGAGCAGTACTTC
CDR3: CASSFDRISYEQYF
size: few
J: TRBJ2-7
V: TRBV5-6
D: -

DNA: TGTGCCAGCAGTTTACAGGGGGGTCAAGAGACCCAGTACTTC
CDR3: CASSLQGGQETQYF
size: -
J: TRBJ2-5
V: TRBV28
D: -

DNA: TGTGCCAGCAGTTTTCTAGCGGGCTACAATGAGCAGTTCTTC
CDR3: CASSFLAGYNEQFF
size: -
J: TRBJ2-1
V: TRBV27
D: TRBD2

DNA: TGTGCCAGCAGCACAGGGGGGACTTCTGGAAACACCATATATTTT
CDR3: CASSTGGTSGNTIYF
size: -
J: TRBJ1-3
V: TRBV9
D: TRBD1

DNA: TGTGCCAGCAGCCGTATCGGGTATGGCTACACCTTC
CDR3: CASSRIGYGYTF
size: -
J: TRBJ1-2
V: TRBV9
D: -

DNA: TGCGCCAGCAGCCAAGACCACTCCAGGGTCCCAAGGATGAGTGAGCAGTTCTTC
CDR3: CASSQDHSRVPRMSEQFF
size: -
J: TRBJ2-1
V: TRBV4-1
D: -

DNA: TGTGCCAGCAGTGAAAGGGGAAGGAACACTGAAGCTTTCTTT
CDR3: CASSERGRNTEAFF
size: -
J: TRBJ1-1
V: TRBV6-1
D: -

DNA: TGCAGTGCTAGATCCGTTAGCGAAGCTTTCTTT
CDR3: CSARSVSEAFF
size: -
J: TRBJ1-1
V: TRBV20-1
D: -

DNA: TGTGCCAGCAGTGCCGAAGGGACAGGGCTCCACGAGCAGTACTTC
CDR3: CASSAEGTGLHEQYF
size: -
J: TRBJ2-7
V: TRBV6-4
D: TRBD1

DNA: TGTGCCAGCAGCGGCAGGAATTCACCCCTCCACTTT
CDR3: CASSGRNSPLHF
size: -
J: TRBJ1-6
V: TRBV6-5
D: -

DNA: TGTGCCAGCAGCGTTGGACGGGATCCTCATGAAGCTTTCTTT
CDR3: CASSVGRDPHEAFF
size: -
J: TRBJ1-1
V: TRBV9
D: -

DNA: TGTGCCAGCAGCACCGGGACTAGCGGGGGGTACGAGCAGTACTTC
CDR3: CASSTGTSGGYEQYF
size: -
J: TRBJ2-7
V: TRBV5-5
D: TRBD2

DNA: TGTGCCAGCAGCCATGGGACAGGGGATGGCTACACCTTC
CDR3: CASSHGTGDGYTF
size: -
J: TRBJ1-2
V: TRBV7-2
D: TRBD1

DNA: TGTGCCAGCAGCTCCACCAGGTACGGGGAGCTGTTTTTT
CDR3: CASSSTRYGELFF
size: -
J: TRBJ2-2
V: TRBV11-3
D: -

DNA: TGTGCCAGCAGCCCCCGACAGGGGGCAGGAGCTTTCTTT
CDR3: CASSPRQGAGAFF
size: -
J: TRBJ1-1
V: TRBV7-3
D: TRBD1

DNA: TGTGCCAGCAGTTTAGGCGGGAGTCTCTCCTACGAGCAGTACTTC
CDR3: CASSLGGSLSYEQYF
size: once
J: TRBJ2-7
V: TRBV27
D: TRBD2

DNA: TGCAGTGCTAGTCGAGGGCGGACTAGTTCCAATGAGCAGTTCTTC
CDR3: CSASRGRTSSNEQFF
size: -
J: TRBJ2-1
V: TRBV20-1
D: TRBD2

DNA: TGTGCCAGCAGTTTTACAGGGCAGCATTCACCCCTCCACTTT
CDR3: CASSFTGQHSPLHF
size: -
J: TRBJ1-6
V: TRBV28
D: -

DNA: TGCAGCGTTGAAGATGAGGGCCACGAGCAGTACTTC
CDR3: CSVEDEGHEQYF
size: -
J: TRBJ2-7
V: TRBV29-1
D: -

DNA: TGCGCCAGCAGCCAATTAGGCGGCAGGGCGGGAGACATTCAGTACTTC
CDR3: CASSQLGGRAGDIQYF
size: -
J: TRBJ2-4
V: TRBV5-1
D: TRBD2